Given below is one T cell receptor (beta chain) in context. CDR3 length: 14 amino acids. Germline CDR1 is SGHAT and CDR2 is FQNNGV. V was clipped by 5 bases and J by 7 bases, with 14 bases between them. The data derive from a study of blood T cell repertoires in COVID-19. Overall study context: The analysed material was cDNA or gDNA that came from T cells, B-cell-depleted T cells, or PBMCs.

Study processing details: Nucleated cell counts were estimated from reference gene primer amplification. Generated by immunoSEQ multiplex PCR, the TCRdb table keeps only in-frame clones and is missing some. From that table come the V and J calls and clone size; the DNA was used to work out D and trimming. The sample records approximately 270,000 clones, about nine tenths being singletons. The receptor was derived from a human donor in a cohort exposed to, infected with or recovered from COVID-19 (not recorded which). The donor label of this sample is uncertain. Sequenced sample: PBMCs or T cells enriched from blood (not recorded which). The rearrangement links TRBV11-2 to TRBJ2-2; possible D gene TRBD1, 6 bases. The CDR3 sequence is CASSPQGLGGELFF. CDR3 sequence (DNA): TGTGCCAGCAGCCCTCAGGGGCTCGGCGGGGAGCTGTTTTTT.